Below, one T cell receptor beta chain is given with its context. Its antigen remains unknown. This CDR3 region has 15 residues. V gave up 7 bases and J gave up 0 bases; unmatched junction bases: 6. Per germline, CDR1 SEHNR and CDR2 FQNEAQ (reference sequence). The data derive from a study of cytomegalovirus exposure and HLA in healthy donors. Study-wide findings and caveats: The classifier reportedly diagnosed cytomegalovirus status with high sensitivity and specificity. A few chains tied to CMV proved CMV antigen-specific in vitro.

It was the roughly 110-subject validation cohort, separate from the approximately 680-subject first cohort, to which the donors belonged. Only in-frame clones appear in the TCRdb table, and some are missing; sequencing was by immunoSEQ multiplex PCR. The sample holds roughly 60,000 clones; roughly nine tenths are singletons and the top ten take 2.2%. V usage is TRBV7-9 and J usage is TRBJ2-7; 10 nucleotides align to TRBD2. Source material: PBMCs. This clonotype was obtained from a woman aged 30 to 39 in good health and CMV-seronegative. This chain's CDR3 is CASIRTSGASYEQYF. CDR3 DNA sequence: TGTGCCAGCATCCGAACTAGCGGGGCCTCCTACGAGCAGTACTTC.